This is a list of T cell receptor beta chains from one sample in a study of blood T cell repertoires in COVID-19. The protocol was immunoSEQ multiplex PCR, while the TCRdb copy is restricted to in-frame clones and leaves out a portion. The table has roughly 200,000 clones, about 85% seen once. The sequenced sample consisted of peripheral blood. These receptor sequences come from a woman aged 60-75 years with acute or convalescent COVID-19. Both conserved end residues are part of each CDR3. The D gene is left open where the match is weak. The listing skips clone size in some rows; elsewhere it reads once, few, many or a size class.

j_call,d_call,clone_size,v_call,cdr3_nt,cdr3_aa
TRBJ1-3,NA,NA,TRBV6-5,TGTGCCAGCAGTTACTATCCGGACAGCCGAAACACCATATATTTT,CASSYYPDSRNTIYF
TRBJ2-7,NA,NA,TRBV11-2,TGTGCCAGCAGCACCCCCCGTGTCTACCCCTACGAGCAGTACTTC,CASSTPRVYPYEQYF
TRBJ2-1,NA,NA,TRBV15,TGTGCCACCAGCAGAGATACCCCCGGCTCAGGATTCGATGAGCAGTTCTTC,CATSRDTPGSGFDEQFF
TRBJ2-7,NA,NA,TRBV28,TGTGCCAGCAGTTCCTCCCGGACAGCCAATCACCCCTACGAGCAGTACTTC,CASSSSRTANHPYEQYF
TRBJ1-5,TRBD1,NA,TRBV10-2,TGCGCCAGCAGTGAAAGGACAGGGTGGAATCAGCCCCAGCATTTT,CASSERTGWNQPQHF
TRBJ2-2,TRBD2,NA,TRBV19,TGTGCCAGTAGTTTTAGCGGGGCCACCGGGGAGCTGTTTTTT,CASSFSGATGELFF
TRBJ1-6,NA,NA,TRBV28,TGTGCCAGCAACCCCCCGCGGAATTCACCCCTCCACTTT,CASNPPRNSPLHF
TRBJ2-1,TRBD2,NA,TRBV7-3,TGTGCCAGCAGCCCTTTTGGCGGGAGTTACAATGAGCAGTTCTTC,CASSPFGGSYNEQFF
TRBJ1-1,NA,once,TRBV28,TGTGCCAGCAGCTCCTGGGTGTTCGGGGCTTTCTTT,CASSSWVFGAFF
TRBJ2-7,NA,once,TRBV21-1,TGTGCCAGCAGCAAACCGGGACTAGCGGGATGCCCTTTCTACGAGCAGTACTTC,CASSKPGLAGCPFYEQYF
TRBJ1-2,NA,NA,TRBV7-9,TGTGCCAGCAGCTTCTTGACGGTGACAAACTATGGCTACACCTTC,CASSFLTVTNYGYTF
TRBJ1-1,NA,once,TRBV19,TGTGCCAGTAGTACCTACGCCCGGGAAGCTTTCTTT,CASSTYAREAFF
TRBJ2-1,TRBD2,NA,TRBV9,TGTGCCAGCAGCGTAGGGACTAGCGGGAGGGCCGTATATGAGCAGTTCTTC,CASSVGTSGRAVYEQFF
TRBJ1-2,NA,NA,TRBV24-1,TGTGCCACCAGCAGAACTAACTATGGCTACACCTTC,CATSRTNYGYTF
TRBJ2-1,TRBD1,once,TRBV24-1,TGTGCCACGCGACAGGGACGGGGTGAGCAGTTCTTC,CATRQGRGEQFF
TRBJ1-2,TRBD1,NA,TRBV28,TGTGCCAGCAGCCATGGGACAGGGGAGAGGGCAAATGGCTACACCTTC,CASSHGTGERANGYTF
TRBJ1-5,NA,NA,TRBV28,TGTGCCAGCCGCCGGGAAGGGGGGGGGAGTCAGCCCCAGCATTTT,CASRREGGGSQPQHF
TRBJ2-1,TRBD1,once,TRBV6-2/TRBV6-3,TGTGCCAGCAGTTACGCGAGAACAGGGGCCTCCTACAATGAGCAGTTCTTC,CASSYARTGASYNEQFF
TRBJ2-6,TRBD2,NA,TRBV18,TGTGCCAGCTCACGACGGGGGGACTTTGGGGCCAACGTCCTGACTTTC,CASSRRGDFGANVLTF
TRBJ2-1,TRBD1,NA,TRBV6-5,TGTGCCAGCAGTTACTCGGGGACAGTTACCAATGAGCAGTTCTTC,CASSYSGTVTNEQFF
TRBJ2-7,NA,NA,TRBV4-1,TGCGCCAGCAGCGTACAAGACAGCCGCTACGAGCAGTACTTC,CASSVQDSRYEQYF
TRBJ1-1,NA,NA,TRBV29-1,TGCAGCGTTGGGGGGGGCAGGACGAACACTGAAGCTTTCTTT,CSVGGGRTNTEAFF
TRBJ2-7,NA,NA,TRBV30,TGTGCCTGGAGTGAGGGGTACTACGAGCAGTACTTC,CAWSEGYYEQYF
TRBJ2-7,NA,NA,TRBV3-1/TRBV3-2,TGTGCCAGCAGCCTCAGCGGAACGGCCTACGAGCAGTACTTC,CASSLSGTAYEQYF
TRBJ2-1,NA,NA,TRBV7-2,TGTGCCAGCAGCCTAGGGGTCGAGCGGGAGCAGTTCTTC,CASSLGVEREQFF
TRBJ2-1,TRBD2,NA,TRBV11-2,TGTGCCAGCAGCTTACGGGTAGGGCTAGCGGGAGAGGGTGAGCAGTTCTTC,CASSLRVGLAGEGEQFF
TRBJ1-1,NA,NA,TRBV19,TGTGCCAGTAGTACTACAGGACGGTCTGAAGCTTTCTTT,CASSTTGRSEAFF
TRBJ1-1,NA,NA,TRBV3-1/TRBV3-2,TGTGCCAGCAGCCAGTCGGGGGGCGTAAGAGCTTTCTTT,CASSQSGGVRAFF
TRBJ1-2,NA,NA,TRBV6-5,TGTGCCAGCAGTTCCCGGGGGGGGAATGGCTACACCTTC,CASSSRGGNGYTF
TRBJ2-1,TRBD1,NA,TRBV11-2,TGTGCCAGCAGCTTAGAGAGACAGGGAATGTACAATGAGCAGTTCTTC,CASSLERQGMYNEQFF
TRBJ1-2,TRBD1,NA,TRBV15,TGTGCCACCAGCAGGGACAGGTCGCTATTGGATGGCTACACCTTC,CATSRDRSLLDGYTF
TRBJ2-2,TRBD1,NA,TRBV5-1,TGCGCCAGCAGCCTGGACAGGATTCAGGGGGAGCTGTTTTTT,CASSLDRIQGELFF
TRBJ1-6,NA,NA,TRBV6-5,TGTGCCAGCAGTATGCGGGGGTTCTCACCCCTCCACTTT,CASSMRGFSPLHF
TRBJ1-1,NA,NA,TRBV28,TGTGCCAGCACCTTCCGGGTAGACACTGAAGCTTTCTTT,CASTFRVDTEAFF
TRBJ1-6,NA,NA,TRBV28,TGTGCCAGCCCCTGGACAGTTCTGGATTGCTATAATTCACCCCTCCACTTT,CASPWTVLDCYNSPLHF
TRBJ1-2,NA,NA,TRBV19,TGTGCCAGTATTCAGGGTGGATGGGGAGGCTACACCTTC,CASIQGGWGGYTF
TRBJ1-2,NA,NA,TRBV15,TGTGCCACCAGCAGATCCTCCCCTCCCTATGGCTACACCTTC,CATSRSSPPYGYTF
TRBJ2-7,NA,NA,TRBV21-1,TGTGCCAGCAGCGCGGGGACAGGGCCGAACCTCTACGAGCAGTACTTC,CASSAGTGPNLYEQYF
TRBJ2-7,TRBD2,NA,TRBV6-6,TGTGCCAGCAGTTACACCGGGAGGGCGGGCGAGCAGTACTTC,CASSYTGRAGEQYF
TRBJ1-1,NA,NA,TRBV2,TGTGCCACCAGTCAAGGGGGAATGGGGCTTACTGAAGCTTTCTTT,CATSQGGMGLTEAFF
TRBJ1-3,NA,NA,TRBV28,TGCGGTACCTTCCAGGGCTCTGGAAACACCATATATTTT,CGTFQGSGNTIYF
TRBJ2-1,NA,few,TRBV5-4,TGTGCCAGCAGCAAGGGACTTACCGCGGGTGAGCAGTTCTTC,CASSKGLTAGEQFF
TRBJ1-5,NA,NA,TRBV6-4,TGTGCCAGCAGTGAGGGCAGCAATCAGCCCCAGCATTTT,CASSEGSNQPQHF
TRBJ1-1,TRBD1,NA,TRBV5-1,TGCGCCAGCAGCTTAAACCCCGGGACAGGGACTTTGAACACTGAAGCTTTCTTT,CASSLNPGTGTLNTEAFF
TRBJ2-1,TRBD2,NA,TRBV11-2,TGTGCCAGCAGCCCCGGGACTAGCGGGCGCAATGAGCAGTTCTTC,CASSPGTSGRNEQFF
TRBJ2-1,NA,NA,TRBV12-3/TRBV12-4,TGTGCCAGCAGTTTACTAGCTCCCAATGAGCAGTTCTTC,CASSLLAPNEQFF
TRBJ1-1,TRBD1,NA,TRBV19,TGTGCCAGTAGTCACCGACAGGGGCAAACTGAAGCTTTCTTT,CASSHRQGQTEAFF